What follows is one TCR beta chain and its context. This sample was taken from a study of blood T cell repertoires in COVID-19. At the level of the study: The United States, Italy and Spain provided the acute and convalescent COVID-19 samples. Sources were T cells, B-cell-depleted T cells, or PBMCs; the material itself was cDNA or gDNA.

The CDR3 spans 17 residues. Germline loops: CDR1 SSHAT, CDR2 FNYEAQ (reference sequence). The ends lost 0 bases at V and 2 bases at J; junction bases unmatched: 5. Methods used by the authors: Reference gene primer amplification gave nucleated cell count estimates. Produced via immunoSEQ multiplex PCR; TCRdb's table is partial and in-frame only. That table supplies the V and J calls and clone size; D and trimming were determined from the DNA. The sample consists of 35,000 to 50,000 clones, approximately 71% of them appearing once. This TCR was recovered from an older man with acute or convalescent COVID-19. The source material was peripheral blood. The genes are TRBV7-7 and TRBJ2-4, with 9 bases identical to TRBD1. CDR3 loop: CASSLAQGQGTKNIQYF. CDR3 DNA: TGTGCCAGCAGCTTAGCCCAGGGACAGGGTACCAAAAACATTCAGTACTTC.